This T cell receptor beta chain was captured in a study of beta chain features in type 1 diabetes. cDNA synthesis used the whole RNA isolate, giving expressed TCRB sequences. The repertoire was sequenced with immunoSEQ multiplex PCR; TCRdb's copy has only in-frame clones and lacks some. The data contain about 110,000 clones, 40% of them singletons. Only one heparinised blood draw was taken per donor, and its volume averaged about 120 mL. The authors sorted CD4+ naive, central memory, regulatory and stem cell-like memory cells via CD45RO/CCR7/CD25/CD127/CD95/CD27. Details on this clone: Its antigen is still unknown.

Study-level results: In all four CD4+ subsets, TCRB CDR3 length was significantly, moderately reduced in type 1 diabetes.

CDR3 size: 15 residues. Germline V gene lookup returns CDR1 MNHEY and CDR2 SVGAGI. V was clipped by 3 bases and J by 4 bases, with 13 bases between them. The chain is built from TRBV6-5 and TRBJ2-1; D may be TRBD1 (5 bases). The sample taken for sequencing was stem cell memory CD4+ T cells from blood. This clonotype originated in a woman under 30 in good health. The CDR3 loop is CASSYFGSGYNEQFF. DNA for the CDR3: TGTGCCAGCAGTTATTTCGGGTCAGGGTACAATGAGCAGTTCTTC.